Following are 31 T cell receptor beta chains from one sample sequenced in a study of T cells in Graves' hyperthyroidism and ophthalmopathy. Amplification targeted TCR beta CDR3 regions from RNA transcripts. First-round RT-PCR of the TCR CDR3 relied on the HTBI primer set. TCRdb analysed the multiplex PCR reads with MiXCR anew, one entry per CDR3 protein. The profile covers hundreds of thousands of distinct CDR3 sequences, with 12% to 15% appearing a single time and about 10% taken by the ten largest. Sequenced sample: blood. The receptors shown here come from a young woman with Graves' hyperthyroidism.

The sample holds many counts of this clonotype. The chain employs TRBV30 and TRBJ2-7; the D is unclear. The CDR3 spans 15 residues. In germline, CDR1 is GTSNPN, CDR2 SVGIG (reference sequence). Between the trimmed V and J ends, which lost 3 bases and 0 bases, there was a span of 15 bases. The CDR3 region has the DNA TGTGCCTGGAGCACCGGGCCCACGAGCTCCTACGAGCAGTACTTC. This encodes CAWSTGPTSSYEQYF.

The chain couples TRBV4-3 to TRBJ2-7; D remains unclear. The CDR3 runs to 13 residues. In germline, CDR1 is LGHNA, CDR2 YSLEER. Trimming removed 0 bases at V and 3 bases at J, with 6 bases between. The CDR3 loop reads CASSQEKFYEQYF. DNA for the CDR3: TGCGCCAGCAGCCAAGAGAAGTTCTACGAGCAGTACTTC.

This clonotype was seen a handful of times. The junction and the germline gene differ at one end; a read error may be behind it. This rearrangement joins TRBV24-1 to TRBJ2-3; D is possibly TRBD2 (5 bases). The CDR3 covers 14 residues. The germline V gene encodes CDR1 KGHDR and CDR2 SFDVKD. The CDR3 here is CATGEGGSTDTQYF. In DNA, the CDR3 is TGTGCCACCGGTGAGGGCGGCAGCACAGATACGCAGTATTTT.

The CDR3 loop reads CARAGLQETQYF. In DNA, the CDR3 is TGTGCCAGAGCGGGACTCCAAGAGACCCAGTACTTC. This sequence joins TRBV27 and TRBJ2-5, with TRBD2 matching over 7 bases. The CDR3 is 12 residues long. V was pared by 9 bases and J by 1 base, with 2 bases of the junction left unmatched. Germline V gene lookup returns CDR1 MNHEY and CDR2 SMNVEV (reference sequence).

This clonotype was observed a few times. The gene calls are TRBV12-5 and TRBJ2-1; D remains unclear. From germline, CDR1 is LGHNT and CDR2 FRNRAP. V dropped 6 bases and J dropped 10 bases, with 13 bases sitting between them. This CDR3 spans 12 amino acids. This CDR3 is CASGNRDREQFF. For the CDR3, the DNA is TGTGCTAGTGGAAATAGAGACCGGGAGCAGTTCTTC.

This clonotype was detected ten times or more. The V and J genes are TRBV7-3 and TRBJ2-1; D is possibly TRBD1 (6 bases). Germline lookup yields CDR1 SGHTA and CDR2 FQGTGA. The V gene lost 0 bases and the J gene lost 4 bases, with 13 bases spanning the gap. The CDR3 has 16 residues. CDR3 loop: CASSLTRTVTYNEQFF. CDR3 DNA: TGTGCCAGCAGCTTAACGAGGACAGTTACTTACAATGAGCAGTTCTTC.

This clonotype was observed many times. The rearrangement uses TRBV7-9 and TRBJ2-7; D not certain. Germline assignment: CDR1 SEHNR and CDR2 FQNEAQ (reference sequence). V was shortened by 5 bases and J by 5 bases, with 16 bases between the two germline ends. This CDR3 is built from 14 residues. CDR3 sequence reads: CASSPRLGSDEQYF. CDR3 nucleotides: TGTGCCAGCAGCCCCCGCCTAGGATCGGACGAGCAGTACTTC.

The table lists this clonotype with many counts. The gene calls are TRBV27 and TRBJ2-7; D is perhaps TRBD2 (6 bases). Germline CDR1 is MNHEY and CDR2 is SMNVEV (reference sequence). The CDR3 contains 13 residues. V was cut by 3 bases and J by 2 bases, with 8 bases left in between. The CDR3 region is CASSFAGPYEQYF. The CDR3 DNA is TGTGCCAGCAGTTTTGCGGGGCCCTACGAGCAGTACTTC.

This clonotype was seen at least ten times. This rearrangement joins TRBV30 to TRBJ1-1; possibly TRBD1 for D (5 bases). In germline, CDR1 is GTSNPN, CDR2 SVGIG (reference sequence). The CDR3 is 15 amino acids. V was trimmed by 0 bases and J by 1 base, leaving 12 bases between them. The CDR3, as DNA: TGTGCCTGGAGTGTACTCGGACAAAAGAACACTGAAGCTTTCTTT. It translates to CAWSVLGQKNTEAFF.

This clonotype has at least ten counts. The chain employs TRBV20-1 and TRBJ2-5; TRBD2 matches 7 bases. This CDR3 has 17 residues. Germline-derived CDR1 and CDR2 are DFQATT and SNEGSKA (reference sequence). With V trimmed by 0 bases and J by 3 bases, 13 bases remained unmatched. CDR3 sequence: CSARDPSWGLRKETQYF. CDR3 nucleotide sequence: TGCAGTGCTAGAGATCCTTCGTGGGGACTAAGAAAAGAGACCCAGTACTTC.

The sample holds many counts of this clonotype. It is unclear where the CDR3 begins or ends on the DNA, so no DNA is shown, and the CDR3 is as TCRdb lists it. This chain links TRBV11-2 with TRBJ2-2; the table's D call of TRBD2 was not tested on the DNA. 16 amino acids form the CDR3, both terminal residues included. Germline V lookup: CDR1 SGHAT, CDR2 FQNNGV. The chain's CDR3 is CASSFGPGLATGELFF.

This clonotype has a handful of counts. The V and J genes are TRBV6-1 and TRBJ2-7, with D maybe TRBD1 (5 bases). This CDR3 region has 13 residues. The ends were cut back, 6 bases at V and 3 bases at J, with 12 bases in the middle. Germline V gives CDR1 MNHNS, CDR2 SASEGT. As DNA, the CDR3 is TGTGCCAGCAGATTGTCAAGGGGCTACGAGCAGTACTTC. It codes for CASRLSRGYEQYF.

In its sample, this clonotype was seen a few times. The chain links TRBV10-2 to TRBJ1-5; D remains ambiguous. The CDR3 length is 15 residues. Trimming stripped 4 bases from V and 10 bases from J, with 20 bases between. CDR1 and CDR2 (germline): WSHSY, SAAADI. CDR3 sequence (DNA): TGCGCCAGCAGTGCGGACGTAGGAGCCGGTTACCCCCAGCATTTT. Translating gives CASSADVGAGYPQHF.

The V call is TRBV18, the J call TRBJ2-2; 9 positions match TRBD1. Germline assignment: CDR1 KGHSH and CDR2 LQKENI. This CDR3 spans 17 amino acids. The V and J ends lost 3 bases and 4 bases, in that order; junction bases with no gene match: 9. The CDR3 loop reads CASSPASLQGATGELFF. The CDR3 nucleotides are TGTGCCAGCTCACCTGCATCCCTACAGGGGGCCACCGGGGAGCTGTTTTTT.

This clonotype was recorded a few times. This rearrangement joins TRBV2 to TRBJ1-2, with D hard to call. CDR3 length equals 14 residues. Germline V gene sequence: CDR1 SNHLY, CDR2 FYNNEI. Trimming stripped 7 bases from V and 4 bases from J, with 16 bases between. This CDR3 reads CASTLSTGIYGYTF. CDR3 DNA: TGTGCCAGCACCCTATCCACGGGAATCTATGGCTACACCTTC.

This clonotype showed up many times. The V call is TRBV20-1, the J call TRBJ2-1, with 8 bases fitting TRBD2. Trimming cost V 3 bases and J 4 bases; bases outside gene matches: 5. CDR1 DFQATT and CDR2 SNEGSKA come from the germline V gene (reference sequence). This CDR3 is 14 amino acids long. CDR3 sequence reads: CSASSGTVYNEQFF. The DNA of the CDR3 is TGCAGTGCTAGTAGCGGGACCGTATACAATGAGCAGTTCTTC.

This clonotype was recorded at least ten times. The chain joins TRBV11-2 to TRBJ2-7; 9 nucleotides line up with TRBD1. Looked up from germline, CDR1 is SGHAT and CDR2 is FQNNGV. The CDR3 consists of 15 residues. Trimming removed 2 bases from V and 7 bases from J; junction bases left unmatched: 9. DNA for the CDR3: TGTGCCAGCAGCTTATCGGGGGACAGGGTTCGGGAGCAGTACTTC. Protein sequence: CASSLSGDRVREQYF.

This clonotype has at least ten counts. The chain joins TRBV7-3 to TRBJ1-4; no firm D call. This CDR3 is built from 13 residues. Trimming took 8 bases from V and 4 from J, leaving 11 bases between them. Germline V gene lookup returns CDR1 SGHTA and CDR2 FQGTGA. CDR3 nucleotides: TGTGCCAGCCTCTCGACATATAATGAAAAACTGTTTTTT. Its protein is CASLSTYNEKLFF.

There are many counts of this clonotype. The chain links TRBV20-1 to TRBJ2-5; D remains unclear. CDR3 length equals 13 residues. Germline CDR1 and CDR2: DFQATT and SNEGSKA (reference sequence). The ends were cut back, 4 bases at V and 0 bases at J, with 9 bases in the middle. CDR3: CSATQAYQETQYF. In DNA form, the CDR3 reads TGCAGTGCTACTCAGGCATACCAAGAGACCCAGTACTTC.

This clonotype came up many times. CDR3 bases: TGTGCCAGCAGTCCCGTGCTGGTCGGCCCCTACGAGCAGTACTTC. Protein sequence: CASSPVLVGPYEQYF. This chain connects TRBV6-1 to TRBJ2-7; no definite D call. Germline V gives CDR1 MNHNS, CDR2 SASEGT. V lost 5 bases and J lost 2, with 16 bases in between. The CDR3 is 15 amino acids.

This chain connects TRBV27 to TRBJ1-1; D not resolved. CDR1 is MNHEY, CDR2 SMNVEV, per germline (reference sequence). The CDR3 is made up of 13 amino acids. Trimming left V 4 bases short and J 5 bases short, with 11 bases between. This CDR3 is CASSYIEGTEAFF. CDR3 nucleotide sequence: TGTGCCAGCAGTTATATCGAAGGGACTGAAGCTTTCTTT.

CDR3 sequence: CASSFTMNTEAFF. The DNA for the CDR3 is TGTGCCAGCAGTTTCACAATGAACACTGAAGCTTTCTTT. The rearrangement uses TRBV27 and TRBJ1-1; D gene uncertain. The CDR3 has 13 amino acids. V lost 3 bases and J lost 0, with 5 bases in between. In germline, CDR1 is MNHEY, CDR2 SMNVEV (reference sequence).

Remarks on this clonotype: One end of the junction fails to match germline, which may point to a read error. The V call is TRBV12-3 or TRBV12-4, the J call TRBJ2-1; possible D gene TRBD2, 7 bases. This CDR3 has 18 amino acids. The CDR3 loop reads CASSPWEGGGPVRNGQFF. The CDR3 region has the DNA TGTGCCAGCAGCCCCTGGGAGGGGGGAGGGCCGGTGAGGAATGGGCAGTTCTTC.

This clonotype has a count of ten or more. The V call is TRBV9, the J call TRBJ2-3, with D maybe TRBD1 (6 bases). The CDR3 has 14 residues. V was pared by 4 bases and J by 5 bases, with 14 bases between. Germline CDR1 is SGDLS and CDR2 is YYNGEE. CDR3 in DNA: TGTGCCAGCAGCCTAACAGGGCCGGGAGATACGCAGTATTTT. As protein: CASSLTGPGDTQYF.

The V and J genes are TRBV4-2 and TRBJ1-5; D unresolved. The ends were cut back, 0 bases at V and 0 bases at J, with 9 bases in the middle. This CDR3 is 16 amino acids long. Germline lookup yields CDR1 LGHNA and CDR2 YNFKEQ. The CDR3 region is CASSQDLHSSNQPQHF. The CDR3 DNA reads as TGTGCCAGCAGCCAAGACCTCCACTCTAGCAATCAGCCCCAGCATTTT.

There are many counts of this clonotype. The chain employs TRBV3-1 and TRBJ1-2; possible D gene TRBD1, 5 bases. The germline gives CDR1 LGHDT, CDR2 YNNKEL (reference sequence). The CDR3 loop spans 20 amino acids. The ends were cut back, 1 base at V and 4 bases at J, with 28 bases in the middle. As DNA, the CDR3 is TGTGCCAGCAGCCAAGGCCCTGGGCTCCCCGATGGGGCAGGCCGCTATGGCTACACCTTC. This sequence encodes CASSQGPGLPDGAGRYGYTF.

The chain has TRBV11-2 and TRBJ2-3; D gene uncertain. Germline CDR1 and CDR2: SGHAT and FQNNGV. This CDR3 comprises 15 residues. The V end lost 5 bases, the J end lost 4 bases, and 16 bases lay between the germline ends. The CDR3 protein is CASSPGSGWPDTQYF. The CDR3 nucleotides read TGTGCCAGCAGCCCCGGCTCCGGGTGGCCAGATACGCAGTATTTT.

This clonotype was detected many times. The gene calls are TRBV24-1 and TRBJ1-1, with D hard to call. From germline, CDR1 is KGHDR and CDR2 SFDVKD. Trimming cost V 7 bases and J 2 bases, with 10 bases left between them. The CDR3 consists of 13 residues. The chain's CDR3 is CATRLESNTEAFF. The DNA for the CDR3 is TGTGCCACCAGGCTGGAGTCAAACACTGAAGCTTTCTTT.

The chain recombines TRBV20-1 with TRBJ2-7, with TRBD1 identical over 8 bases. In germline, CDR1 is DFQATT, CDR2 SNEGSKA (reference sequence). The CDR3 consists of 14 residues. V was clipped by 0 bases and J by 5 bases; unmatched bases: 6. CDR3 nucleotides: TGCAGTGCTAGAGACCCGACAGGGGCCGACGAGCAGTACTTC. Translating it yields CSARDPTGADEQYF.

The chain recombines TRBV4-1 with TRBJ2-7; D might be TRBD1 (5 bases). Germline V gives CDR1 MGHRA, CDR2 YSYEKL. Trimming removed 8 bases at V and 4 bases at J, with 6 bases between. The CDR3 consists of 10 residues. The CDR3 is CASGQYEQYF. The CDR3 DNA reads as TGCGCCAGCGGACAATACGAGCAGTACTTC.

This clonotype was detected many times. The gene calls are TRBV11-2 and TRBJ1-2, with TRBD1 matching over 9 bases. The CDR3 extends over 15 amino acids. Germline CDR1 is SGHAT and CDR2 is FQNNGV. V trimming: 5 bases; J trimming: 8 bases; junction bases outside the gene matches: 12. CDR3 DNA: TGTGCCAGCAGCGCCCGGGACAGGGTGCTCGGGGGCTACACCTTC. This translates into CASSARDRVLGGYTF.